Below, 28 T cell receptor beta chains from the same sample are listed, as sequenced in a study of CXCR3-negative and CXCR3-positive naive CD8 T cells. The study, taken as a whole, reports: Naive cells with CXCR3 showed TRB CDR3s that were more hydrophobic than those in CXCR3-negative naive cells.

Their antigens remain unidentified. In preparing the TRB cDNA libraries, 5' RACE with UMI labels was used. Following a re-call of the 5' RACE reads, TCRdb has one entry per CDR3 protein and lacks DNA. The specimen's table records roughly 110,000 distinct CDR3 sequences. Sequencing used naive CXCR3+ CD8+ T cells from blood. Sample subset: CD45RO-CCR7+CD27+CD95- naive CD8+ T cells expressing CXCR3 (TNR3+). These receptor sequences come from a human donor in good health. Some clones in this sample may be carry-over from other donors' samples.

V usage is TRBV7-6 and J usage is TRBJ2-1. This CDR3 comprises 14 residues. Germline values: CDR1 SGHVS, CDR2 FNYEAQ. The CDR3: CASSLPGPLNEQFF.

The chain joins TRBV29-1 to TRBJ2-1; TCRdb returns TRBD1, unconfirmable since there is no DNA. The V gene's germline CDR1 is SQVTM and CDR2 ANQGSEA. The CDR3 loop spans 15 amino acids. The CDR3 sequence: CSVDSRQGAYNEQFF.

The V gene is TRBV15, the J gene TRBJ2-7; TCRdb lists TRBD2, though no DNA is available to test this call. This CDR3 is 17 amino acids long. Germline CDR1 is LNHNV and CDR2 is YYDKDF (reference sequence). The CDR3 spells CATSRDRLAGLPYEQYF.

CDR3 protein: CSARVHGASYEQYF. The chain uses TRBV20-1 and TRBJ2-7; TCRdb returns TRBD1, unconfirmable since there is no DNA. The CDR3 has 14 residues. The germline V gene encodes CDR1 DFQATT and CDR2 SNEGSKA (reference sequence).

The chain uses TRBV15 and TRBJ1-2; TCRdb's D call, TRBD1, is unchecked because there is no DNA. The CDR3 is 16 residues long. Germline-derived CDR1 and CDR2 are LNHNV and YYDKDF (reference sequence). CDR3: CATSSGTGGDFYGYTF.

The chain carries TRBV19 and TRBJ2-5. Germline CDR1 is LNHDA and CDR2 is SQIVND (reference sequence). The CDR3 runs to 15 residues. The CDR3 sequence: CASSIVDAYQETQYF.

This rearrangement joins TRBV12-5 to TRBJ1-1; TCRdb returns TRBD1, unconfirmable since there is no DNA. Looked up from germline, CDR1 is LGHNT and CDR2 is FRNRAP. The CDR3 runs to 17 residues. CDR3: CASGFPHLGTGVAEAFF.

The CDR3 here is CASRPGQGVYEQYF. This chain connects TRBV28 to TRBJ2-7; TCRdb outputs TRBD1, but without DNA this stays unchecked. From germline, CDR1 is MDHEN and CDR2 SYDVKM. The CDR3 consists of 14 residues.

V is TRBV28 and J is TRBJ1-1. Germline V gene lookup returns CDR1 MDHEN and CDR2 SYDVKM. The CDR3 has 11 residues. The CDR3 spells CASVLNTEAFF.

The rearrangement uses TRBV9 and TRBJ2-7; TCRdb gives TRBD1 as the D gene, but with no DNA this cannot be confirmed. The CDR3 covers 15 residues. Germline CDR1 and CDR2: SGDLS and YYNGEE. The CDR3 loop is CASSAGTASSYEQYF. The complete variable domain, with remaining parts taken from reference TRBV9 and TRBJ2-7, reads DSGVTQTPKHLITATGQRVTLRCSPRSGDLSVYWYQQSLDQGLQFLIQYYNGEERAKGNILERFSAQQFPDLHSELNLSSLELGDSALYFCASSAGTASSYEQYFGPGTRLTVT.

CDR3 region: CASSLWGDSDQETQYF. The rearrangement uses TRBV5-1 and TRBJ2-5; the TCRdb call, TRBD1, lacks DNA for checking. The CDR3 extends over 16 amino acids. Germline V lookup: CDR1 SGHRS, CDR2 YFSETQ.

This sequence joins TRBV28 and TRBJ2-1; TCRdb lists TRBD1, though no DNA is available to test this call. This CDR3 comprises 17 residues. Per the germline V gene, CDR1 is MDHEN and CDR2 is SYDVKM. The CDR3 spells CASSGPQLVLSDNEEFF.

The rearrangement uses TRBV10-2 and TRBJ2-3; no DNA is available, so the TRBD2 call from TCRdb remains unchecked. CDR3 length: 15 residues. Germline V lookup: CDR1 WSHSY, CDR2 SAAADI. This CDR3 is CASSELAGYTDTQYF.

The genes are TRBV2 and TRBJ2-1; TCRdb names TRBD1, which stays unverified in the absence of DNA. CDR1 and CDR2 from the germline V gene are SNHLY and FYNNEI. The CDR3 length is 11 residues. The CDR3 protein is CAWGPGLQQFF.

The genes are TRBV6-5 and TRBJ1-1; there is no DNA to check the TCRdb D call of TRBD1. Germline V lookup: CDR1 MNHEY, CDR2 SVGAGI. The CDR3 is 13 amino acids. CDR3 loop: CASSYSRGTEAFF.

The chain carries TRBV10-1 and TRBJ2-7; TCRdb's assignment of TRBD2 cannot be checked, as there is no DNA. The CDR3 is 16 residues long. The V gene's germline CDR1 is WNHNN and CDR2 SYGVQD (reference sequence). The CDR3 is CASSESDGTNSYEQYF.

The chain links TRBV7-2 to TRBJ2-1; absent DNA, TCRdb's TRBD1 call cannot be checked. The V gene's germline CDR1 is SGHTA and CDR2 FQGNSA. CDR3 length: 12 residues. This chain's CDR3 is CASSAAGIEQFF.

The chain couples TRBV7-6 to TRBJ2-2; TCRdb's assignment of TRBD1 cannot be checked, as there is no DNA. CDR1 is SGHVS, CDR2 FNYEAQ, per germline. The CDR3 totals 14 residues. CDR3 loop: CASSPQGGFGELFF. The entire variable domain, with the rest obtained from reference TRBV7-6 and TRBJ2-2, is as follows: GAGVSQSPRYKVTKRGQDVALRCDPISGHVSLYWYRQALGQGPEFLTYFNYEAQQDKSGLPNDRFSAERPEGSISTLTIQRTEQRDSAMYRCASSPQGGFGELFFGEGSRLTVL.

The chain links TRBV18 to TRBJ2-6; the D call from TCRdb, TRBD1, cannot be confirmed without DNA. Per germline, CDR1 KGHSH and CDR2 LQKENI. The CDR3 spans 21 residues. CDR3 region: CASSPSPVEVTGSSGANVLTF.

V and J are TRBV15 and TRBJ1-6; the TRBD1 assignment by TCRdb is unverifiable without DNA. This CDR3 region has 15 residues. In germline, CDR1 is LNHNV, CDR2 YYDKDF (reference sequence). CDR3 protein: CATSREGQGYSPLHF.

The rearrangement uses TRBV7-9 and TRBJ2-3. Germline V gene data show CDR1 as SEHNR and CDR2 as FQNEAQ (reference sequence). The CDR3 spans 13 residues. Here the CDR3 reads CASSSVVDDTQYF. Supplemented by reference TRBV7-9 and TRBJ2-3, the full variable domain reads DTGVSQNPRHKITKRGQNVTFRCDPISEHNRLYWYRQTLGQGPEFLTYFQNEAQLEKSRLLSDRFSAERPKGSFSTLEIQRTEQGDSAMYLCASSSVVDDTQYFGPGTRLTVL.

The rearrangement uses TRBV6-1 and TRBJ1-5. Germline lookup yields CDR1 MNHNS and CDR2 SASEGT. This CDR3 has 15 amino acids. The CDR3 is CASSEAGDSNQPQHF.

The chain combines TRBV5-1 with TRBJ2-1. The length of the CDR3 is 17 residues. Germline lookup yields CDR1 SGHRS and CDR2 YFSETQ. The CDR3: CASSLALGPRSYNEQFF.

The chain has TRBV19 and TRBJ2-7; the D gene TCRdb calls, TRBD2, cannot be checked with no DNA. The CDR3 runs to 15 residues. Germline V lookup: CDR1 LNHDA, CDR2 SQIVND (reference sequence). The CDR3 is CASTHSGGPTYEQYF. The whole variable domain, remainder taken from reference TRBV19 and TRBJ2-7, is DGGITQSPKYLFRKEGQNVTLSCEQNLNHDAMYWYRQDPGQGLRLIYYSQIVNDFQKGDIAEGYSVSREKKESFPLTVTSAQKNPTAFYLCASTHSGGPTYEQYFGPGTRLTVT.

This chain connects TRBV12-3 or TRBV12-4 to TRBJ2-6. This CDR3 is 15 amino acids long. The CDR3 reads CASIVSYSGANVLTF.

This sequence joins TRBV9 and TRBJ2-7; TCRdb designates TRBD1, a call that cannot be tested without DNA. Germline V gives CDR1 SGDLS, CDR2 YYNGEE. The CDR3 has 16 amino acids. The CDR3 here is CASSASNRGASYEQYF.

This sequence joins TRBV20-1 and TRBJ2-7; TCRdb indicates TRBD2, and absent DNA this call remains unverified. The CDR3 is 11 residues long. The germline CDR1 and CDR2 sequences are DFQATT and SNEGSKA (reference sequence). The CDR3 sequence: CSAAVRDEQYF.

The rearrangement joins TRBV7-6 to TRBJ1-1. Germline V gives CDR1 SGHVS, CDR2 FNYEAQ. The CDR3 has 13 amino acids. CDR3 residues: CASSLGLDSEAFF.